This T cell receptor beta chain comes out of a study of tumor and adjacent non-tumor tissue in lung cancer. Study summary: Patients were aged about 30 to 76, about 10 men and 5 women, stage I to III. The study's findings and limits: Tumor tissue had significantly higher TCR diversity than normal lung.

A modified ARM-PCR protocol with three rounds of nested PCR amplified TCRbeta. From the multiplex PCR reads, TCRdb called clonotypes with MiXCR, one entry per CDR3 protein. This table holds about 93,000 distinct CDR3 sequences, about 67% found once. CDR3 size: 15 residues. Germline assignment: CDR1 MDHEN and CDR2 SYDVKM. Details on this clonotype: Its antigen is currently unknown. At one end, the junction sequence differs from germline, possibly due to a read error.

The template was RNA from unsorted bulk tissue. Between August and November 2014, newly diagnosed, chemotherapy-naive lung cancer patients underwent thoracic surgery in China. The chain recombines TRBV28 with TRBJ2-7, with D maybe TRBD2 (6 bases). This receptor was obtained from a man aged 55-75 years with non-small cell lung cancer. The sequencing sample was made of lung tumor tissue. This CDR3 reads CVSSLRGSGPHEQYF. The CDR3 DNA reads as TGTGTCAGCAGCCTTCGGGGTAGCGGTCCCCACGAGCAGTACTTC.